These T cell receptor beta chains were read from a single sample in a study of blood T cell repertoires in COVID-19. The method was immunoSEQ multiplex PCR; TCRdb's version includes in-frame clones alone and lacks a portion of them. The sample consists of about 180,000 clones, around four fifths of them appearing once. The sample comprised peripheral blood. The receptors derive from a woman in her thirties or forties with COVID-19, enrolled during active disease. Both conserved end residues are part of each CDR3. The order of the fields is clone size, V gene, D gene, J gene, CDR3 DNA, CDR3 protein. A D gene is named only where the DNA matches it firmly. Rows give clone size only sometimes, using once, few, many, or a class for an expanded clone.

NA,TRBV28,TRBD1,TRBJ1-1,TGTGCCAGCAGCCCCGACAGGGAAACTTTCTTT,CASSPDRETFF
NA,TRBV19,NA,TRBJ2-7,TGTGCCAGCCAAGTATTAAAAGGATCGGGCGAGCAGTACTTC,CASQVLKGSGEQYF
NA,TRBV6-4,TRBD1,TRBJ2-3,TGTGCCAGCAGTGACCAAGGGACAGGGGGTGCAGATACGCAGTATTTT,CASSDQGTGGADTQYF
NA,TRBV5-4,TRBD1,TRBJ2-5,TGTGCCAGCAGCCACAGGGGGCCTATGGAGACCCAGTACTTC,CASSHRGPMETQYF
NA,TRBV12-3/TRBV12-4,TRBD2,TRBJ2-3,TGTGCCAGCAGTTTCGGTAGCGGGGGTACGCAGTATTTT,CASSFGSGGTQYF
few,TRBV6-5,TRBD1,TRBJ1-6,TGTGCCAGCACCGATGACAGGGTGAGTTCACCCCTCCACTTT,CASTDDRVSSPLHF
few,TRBV5-1,NA,TRBJ2-1,TGCGCCAGCAGCTTGTGGCAGGATGAGCAGTTCTTC,CASSLWQDEQFF
NA,TRBV28,NA,TRBJ2-7,TGTGCCAGCAGTTTTGGGGCCCCAAGGTACGAGCAGTACTTC,CASSFGAPRYEQYF
NA,TRBV27,TRBD2,TRBJ2-5,TGTGCCAGCAGTCGTGGGGGGGTCCGTAGCGGGAGGAAGGAGACCCAGTACTTC,CASSRGGVRSGRKETQYF
NA,TRBV4-2,NA,TRBJ2-1,TGTGCCAGCAGCCAAGGGGTCCCCCGGGATGAGCAGTTCTTC,CASSQGVPRDEQFF
NA,TRBV27,TRBD1,TRBJ1-4,TGTGCCAGCAGGACAGGGGGGAGTGAAAAACTGTTTTTT,CASRTGGSEKLFF
NA,TRBV7-8,NA,TRBJ1-1,TGTGCCAGCCGAGGGGGGAACACTGAAGCTTTCTTT,CASRGGNTEAFF
NA,TRBV7-2,NA,TRBJ1-6,TGTGCCAGCAGCTTAGACGCTCAGGGGATCTCACCCCTCCACTTT,CASSLDAQGISPLHF
NA,TRBV15,NA,TRBJ2-4,TGTGCCACCAGCAGAGTCGGTACGGACAGCTGGTTC,CATSRVGTDSWF
NA,TRBV2,NA,TRBJ1-2,TGTGCCAGCAGTGTCGGGGGTAACTATGGCTACACCTTC,CASSVGGNYGYTF
NA,TRBV6-4,TRBD2,TRBJ2-1,TGTGCCACCGGACTAGCGGGAACCCCCGGGAAGAATGAGCAGTTCTTC,CATGLAGTPGKNEQFF
NA,TRBV28,TRBD2,TRBJ2-2,TGTGCCAGCAGTTTAACCCCTAGCGGGGGATTTATAACCGGGGAGCTGTTTTTT,CASSLTPSGGFITGELFF
NA,TRBV3-1/TRBV3-2,TRBD2,TRBJ2-7,TGTGCCAGCAGCCTCACCGGGACTAGCGCTAACTACGAGCAGTACTTC,CASSLTGTSANYEQYF